This T cell receptor beta chain appears in the sequencing data of a study of T cells in Graves' hyperthyroidism and ophthalmopathy. TCR beta CDR3 regions were amplified from RNA. TCR CDR3 regions were first amplified by RT-PCR with HTBI primers. TCRdb independently ran MiXCR on the multiplex PCR reads; one entry per CDR3 protein. The table lists around 700,000 distinct CDR3 sequences, around 19% of them singletons. Findings and caveats of the study: Ophthalmopathy cases were set apart from stable hyperthyroidism by a 13 V-J model. Most clonotypes expanded in thyroid above 0.001 were likewise present in blood.

Comments on this clonotype: The target antigen is unknown.

The CDR3 is made up of 16 amino acids. CDR1 and CDR2 from the germline V gene are LNHDA and SQIVND (reference sequence). Deletions cut 5 bases from V and 6 bases from J, with 22 bases between. Diagnostic assessment was based on clinical symptoms, serum thyroxine and TRAb, thyroid ultrasound and orbital computed tomography. Sample collection date corresponds to first hyperthyroidism diagnosis, prior to any ophthalmopathy symptoms. The TCR originated in a woman in her forties or fifties with Graves' hyperthyroidism that later progressed to Graves' ophthalmopathy. Sequencing was done on a sample of blood. The chain couples TRBV19 to TRBJ1-2, with D possibly matching TRBD1 (6 bases). As DNA, the CDR3 is TGTGCCAGTAGTCTACCCCAGGGGAATCCAGTTAATGGCTACACCTTC. It yields the protein CASSLPQGNPVNGYTF.